The clone carrying this T cell receptor beta chain was detected a few times. Its specificity is not known. This sample was taken from a study of T-cell reconstitution after alpha-beta-depleted transplantation in children. Trimming took off 4 bases at V and 6 bases at J, with 15 bases between the two ends. There are 15 residues in the CDR3. From germline, CDR1 is LGHNA and CDR2 YSLEER. Whole-study findings and limits: Several hundred expanded graft clones reportedly gave rise to the alpha-beta T cells present about two months after transplant. After one year, T-cell counts and TCRbeta diversity mostly came from new T cells. At day 60, the high TCRbeta diversity found in some patients originated from recipient T cells and thymic progenitors that had survived.

Preparation of the TCRbeta library was carried out with unique molecular identifiers. TCRdb re-called the PCR reads with MiXCR, one entry per CDR3 protein. Seen here are 300,000 to 350,000 distinct CDR3 sequences, 15% to 20% observed once, and the top ten hold roughly two fifths. The V call is TRBV4-3, the J call TRBJ1-4, with TRBD1 as a possible D gene (6 bases). This receptor was taken from a male patient aged 2 to 9 who had a stem cell transplant for acute lymphoblastic leukemia, so the T cells may come from the graft donor. Sample: PBMCs, mostly from graft donor cells, taken 360 days after TCRalphabeta/CD19-depleted stem cell transplant. CDR3 in amino acids: CASSREGGGDEKLFF. The CDR3 DNA sequence: TGCGCCAGCAGCCGTGAAGGGGGAGGGGATGAAAAACTGTTTTTT.